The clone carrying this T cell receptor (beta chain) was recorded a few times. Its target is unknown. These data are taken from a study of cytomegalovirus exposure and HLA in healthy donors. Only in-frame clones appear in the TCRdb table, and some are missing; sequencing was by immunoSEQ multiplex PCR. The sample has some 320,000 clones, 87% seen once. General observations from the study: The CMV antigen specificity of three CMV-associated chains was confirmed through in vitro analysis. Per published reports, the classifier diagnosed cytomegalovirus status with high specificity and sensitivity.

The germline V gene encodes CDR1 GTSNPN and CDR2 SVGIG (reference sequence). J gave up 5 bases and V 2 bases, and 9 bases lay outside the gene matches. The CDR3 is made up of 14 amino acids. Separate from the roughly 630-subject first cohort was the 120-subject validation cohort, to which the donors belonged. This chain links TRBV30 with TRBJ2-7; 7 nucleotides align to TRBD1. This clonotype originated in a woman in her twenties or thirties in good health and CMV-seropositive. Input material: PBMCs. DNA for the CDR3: TGTGCCTGGAGTCTCGGGCAGGGGGTGGACGAGCAGTACTTC. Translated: CAWSLGQGVDEQYF.